The sequence of this T cell receptor beta chain was determined in a study of T cells in localized non-small cell lung cancer. Study-wide results and limits: Uninvolved adjacent lung, not tumor, had the highest T cell clonality.

With respect to this clone: Antigen specificity is unknown.

Clones were sequenced by immunoSEQ multiplex PCR, and TCRdb holds only the in-frame ones, with some missing. The sample lists about 40,000 clones, around 90% occurring once. The CDR3 sequence is 14 residues long. V lost 4 bases and J 8 bases, leaving 17 bases between the germline ends. Per germline, CDR1 LNHDA and CDR2 SQIVND (reference sequence). The clonotype was recovered from a man aged 18-55 years with stage I lung adenocarcinoma. The chain links TRBV19 to TRBJ1-1; no clear D gene. Sequences were derived from peripheral blood, sampled before any cancer treatment. The CDR3 region has the DNA TGTGCCAGTAGTACTTCTACGGCCCAGACAGAAGCTTTCTTT. Its protein product is CASSTSTAQTEAFF. The full variable domain, its missing parts supplied by reference TRBV19 and TRBJ1-1, is DGGITQSPKYLFRKEGQNVTLSCEQNLNHDAMYWYRQDPGQGLRLIYYSQIVNDFQKGDIAEGYSVSREKKESFPLTVTSAQKNPTAFYLCASSTSTAQTEAFFGQGTRLTVV.